These 5 T cell receptor beta chains were sequenced from one sample in a study of regulatory T cells in long-lasting Graves disease. This sample's time point: newly diagnosed GD, antithyroid drugs for less than 3 months. Preparation of the TCR library used RNA extracted from PBMCs. Arm-PCR of CDR3 regions and iRepertoire HTBI primers were used to build TCR beta libraries. TCRdb analysed the multiplex PCR reads with MiXCR anew, one entry per CDR3 protein. The sample consists of approximately 350,000 distinct CDR3 sequences, 15% to 20% of them appearing once. This sample was also put to use in a study of T cells in Graves' hyperthyroidism and ophthalmopathy.

The specimen was peripheral blood mononuclear cells (PBMCs), collected at new diagnosis, from a patient treated with antithyroid drugs. The receptors stem from a woman between 18 and 29 years old with Graves disease.

This clonotype was seen a few times. The chain carries TRBV6-1 and TRBJ2-7; 8 bases align to TRBD2. The length of the CDR3 is 14 residues. Germline V gives CDR1 MNHNS, CDR2 SASEGT. J lost 6 bases, V lost 6 bases, and 10 bases had no gene match. DNA of the CDR3: TGTGCCAGCAGCAGCCATGGCGGGAGGTTCGAGCAGTACTTC. Residues: CASSSHGGRFEQYF.

The CDR3 DNA follows: TGCAGTGCTCCCGGCGGCAGCCAATCCAGCAATCAGCCCCAGCATTTT. Its translation: CSAPGGSQSSNQPQHF. The chain has TRBV20-1 and TRBJ1-5; D is ambiguous. This CDR3 has 16 residues. CDR1 is DFQATT, CDR2 SNEGSKA, per germline (reference sequence). V lost 5 bases and J 1 base, leaving 18 bases between the germline ends.

The table lists this clonotype with many counts. The chain is built from TRBV7-8 and TRBJ1-1, with D possibly TRBD1 on 5 matching bases. Germline CDR1 reads SGHVS; CDR2 reads FQNEAQ. V gave up 1 base and J gave up 5 bases, with 14 bases separating them. The CDR3 consists of 15 residues. The DNA of the CDR3 is TGTGCCAGCAGCTTAGACTTGCGGGGCGCGACTGAAGCTTTCTTT. This codes for CASSLDLRGATEAFF.

This chain connects TRBV2 to TRBJ1-6; the D is unclear. CDR1 SNHLY and CDR2 FYNNEI come from the germline V gene. The CDR3 runs 11 residues. V was trimmed by 6 bases and J by 11 bases, leaving 8 bases between them. The CDR3 nucleotides are TGTGCCAGCAGGCGGGTTCCACCCCTCCACTTT. It yields the protein CASRRVPPLHF.

As DNA, the CDR3 is TGTGCCAGCAGCCACCGGGGACAGGCCTACGAGCAGTACTTC. It is translated as CASSHRGQAYEQYF. The chain links TRBV14 to TRBJ2-7, with 8 bases identical to TRBD1. Per germline, CDR1 SGHDN and CDR2 FVKESK. CDR3 length: 14 residues. J lost 2 bases, V lost 3 bases, and 3 bases had no gene match.